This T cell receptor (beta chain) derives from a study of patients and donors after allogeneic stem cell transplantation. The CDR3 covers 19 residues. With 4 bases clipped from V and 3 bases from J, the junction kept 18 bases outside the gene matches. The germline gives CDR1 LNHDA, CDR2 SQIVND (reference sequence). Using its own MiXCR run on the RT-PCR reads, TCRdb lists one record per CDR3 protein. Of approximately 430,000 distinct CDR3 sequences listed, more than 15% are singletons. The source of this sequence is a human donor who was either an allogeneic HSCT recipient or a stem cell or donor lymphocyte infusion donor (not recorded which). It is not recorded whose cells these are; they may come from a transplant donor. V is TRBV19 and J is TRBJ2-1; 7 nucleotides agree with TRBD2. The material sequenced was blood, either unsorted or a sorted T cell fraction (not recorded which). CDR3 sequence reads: CASSNRAGSSGAVYNEQFF. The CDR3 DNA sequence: TGTGCCAGTAGTAATAGGGCTGGATCGAGCGGGGCTGTCTACAATGAGCAGTTCTTC.